The rows below give T cell receptor beta chains drawn from one sample of a study of response to subunit inactivated influenza vaccine. From the RT-PCR reads, TCRdb called clonotypes with MiXCR, one entry per CDR3 protein. Counted here are some 800,000 distinct CDR3 sequences, 20% to 25% occurring once; the ten biggest clones make up roughly a tenth. Sequenced here: PBMCs from blood, sampled about 5 days after vaccination. The receptors come from a man aged 45-65 years who received an inactivated influenza vaccine. The CDR3 runs from the conserved cysteine through the conserved F or W. D genes are given only for firm matches. Rows give clone size only sometimes, using once, few, many, or a class for an expanded clone.

V gene: TRBV4-1
J gene: TRBJ2-7
clone size: few
D gene: TRBD1
CDR3 protein: CASSPLRDRRREQYF
CDR3 DNA: TGCGCCAGCAGCCCTCTTCGGGACAGGAGGCGCGAGCAGTACTTC

V gene: TRBV20-1
J gene: TRBJ1-1
clone size: few
D gene: TRBD1
CDR3 protein: CSSPGQGTTEAFF
CDR3 DNA: TGCAGTTCTCCGGGACAGGGGACCACTGAAGCTTTCTTT

V gene: TRBV6-2/TRBV6-3
J gene: TRBJ1-1
clone size: few
D gene: TRBD1
CDR3 protein: CASSWDRGAFEAFF
CDR3 DNA: TGTGCCAGCAGTTGGGACAGGGGGGCGTTTGAAGCTTTCTTT

V gene: TRBV15
J gene: TRBJ2-3
clone size: few
D gene: TRBD2
CDR3 protein: CATSTPIAGARTDTQYF
CDR3 DNA: TGTGCCACCAGCACCCCAATAGCGGGGGCCCGCACAGATACGCAGTATTTT

V gene: TRBV12-3/TRBV12-4
J gene: TRBJ2-5
clone size: many
D gene: -
CDR3 protein: CASSLGQSQETQYF
CDR3 DNA: TGTGCCAGCAGTTTAGGACAGTCCCAAGAGACCCAGTACTTC

V gene: TRBV5-1
J gene: TRBJ1-1
clone size: few
D gene: -
CDR3 protein: CASSLATQMNTEAFF
CDR3 DNA: TGCGCCAGCAGCTTAGCGACACAGATGAACACTGAAGCTTTCTTT

V gene: TRBV29-1
J gene: TRBJ1-4
clone size: few
D gene: -
CDR3 protein: CSVSRSQATNEKLFF
CDR3 DNA: TGCAGCGTATCTCGGAGCCAGGCAACTAATGAAAAACTGTTTTTT

V gene: TRBV2
J gene: TRBJ1-1
clone size: -
D gene: -
CDR3 protein: CASFPDGTEAFF
CDR3 DNA: TGTGCCAGCTTTCCTGATGGCACTGAAGCTTTCTTT

V gene: TRBV4-1
J gene: TRBJ1-1
clone size: -
D gene: -
CDR3 protein: CASGFTGGPNTEAFF
CDR3 DNA: TGCGCCAGCGGCTTTACCGGGGGTCCAAACACTGAAGCTTTCTTT

V gene: TRBV6-1
J gene: TRBJ1-4
clone size: -
D gene: -
CDR3 protein: CASRTGTLKGEKLFF
CDR3 DNA: TGTGCCAGCAGAACCGGGACCCTTAAGGGGGAAAAACTGTTTTTT

V gene: TRBV7-9
J gene: TRBJ2-5
clone size: -
D gene: -
CDR3 protein: CASSLQRDQETQYF
CDR3 DNA: TGTGCCAGCAGCTTACAGCGCGATCAAGAGACCCAGTACTTC

V gene: TRBV27
J gene: TRBJ1-1
clone size: few
D gene: -
CDR3 protein: CASSLSMGNTEAFF
CDR3 DNA: TGTGCCAGCAGTTTATCCATGGGGAACACTGAAGCTTTCTTT

V gene: TRBV6-2/TRBV6-3
J gene: TRBJ2-3
clone size: few
D gene: TRBD2
CDR3 protein: CASSYDLRTGTSGGLKRYTQYF
CDR3 DNA: TGTGCCAGCAGTTACGACCTTCGAACCGGGACTAGCGGGGGTTTAAAGAGGTATACGCAGTATTTT

V gene: TRBV15
J gene: TRBJ1-1
clone size: few
D gene: TRBD1
CDR3 protein: CATSMGQVNTEAFF
CDR3 DNA: TGTGCCACCAGCATGGGACAGGTGAACACTGAAGCTTTCTTT

V gene: TRBV12-3/TRBV12-4
J gene: TRBJ2-3
clone size: few
D gene: -
CDR3 protein: CASSLTRDTQYF
CDR3 DNA: TGTGCCAGCAGCTTAACTAGAGATACGCAGTATTTT

V gene: TRBV29-1
J gene: TRBJ2-5
clone size: -
D gene: TRBD1
CDR3 protein: CSVRTGGSETQYF
CDR3 DNA: TGCAGCGTTAGGACAGGGGGTTCAGAGACCCAGTACTTC

V gene: TRBV6-2/TRBV6-3
J gene: TRBJ2-1
clone size: few
D gene: TRBD2
CDR3 protein: CASSAPGLQIEQFF
CDR3 DNA: TGTGCCAGCAGTGCTCCGGGACTACAGATTGAGCAGTTCTTC

V gene: TRBV10-3
J gene: TRBJ1-2
clone size: -
D gene: TRBD1
CDR3 protein: CAISRQGQNYGYTF
CDR3 DNA: TGTGCCATCAGTAGACAGGGCCAAAACTATGGCTACACCTTC

V gene: TRBV3-1
J gene: TRBJ2-1
clone size: -
D gene: -
CDR3 protein: CASSQRMGSSYNEQFF
CDR3 DNA: TGTGCCAGCAGCCAAAGGATGGGTAGCTCCTACAATGAGCAGTTCTTC

V gene: TRBV28
J gene: TRBJ2-1
clone size: few
D gene: -
CDR3 protein: CASSLIEWNEQFF
CDR3 DNA: TGTGCCAGCAGCTTAATTGAGTGGAATGAGCAGTTCTTC

V gene: TRBV12-3/TRBV12-4
J gene: TRBJ2-5
clone size: -
D gene: TRBD2
CDR3 protein: CASSSSGMLETQYF
CDR3 DNA: TGTGCCAGCAGTAGTAGCGGGATGTTGGAGACCCAGTACTTC

V gene: TRBV20-1
J gene: TRBJ1-5
clone size: many
D gene: -
CDR3 protein: CSARDLGGVRGGRAQHF
CDR3 DNA: TGCAGTGCTAGAGATCTCGGGGGGGTAAGGGGAGGCCGGGCCCAGCATTTT

V gene: TRBV5-1
J gene: TRBJ2-3
clone size: few
D gene: TRBD2
CDR3 protein: CASSPSGGTNTDTQYF
CDR3 DNA: TGCGCCAGCAGCCCGAGCGGGGGCACTAACACAGATACGCAGTATTTT

V gene: TRBV20-1
J gene: TRBJ1-1
clone size: -
D gene: -
CDR3 protein: CSASPSLQGVTEAFF
CDR3 DNA: TGCAGTGCTAGTCCCTCATTACAGGGTGTCACTGAAGCTTTCTTT

V gene: TRBV7-2
J gene: TRBJ2-2
clone size: -
D gene: -
CDR3 protein: CASSLIGGVTGELFF
CDR3 DNA: TGTGCCAGCAGCTTAATCGGCGGGGTAACCGGGGAGCTGTTTTTT

V gene: TRBV27
J gene: TRBJ2-5
clone size: -
D gene: -
CDR3 protein: CASSPTWAWETQYF
CDR3 DNA: TGTGCCAGCAGCCCTACGTGGGCATGGGAGACCCAGTACTTC

V gene: TRBV12-3/TRBV12-4
J gene: TRBJ1-5
clone size: few
D gene: -
CDR3 protein: CASSLSDLGSNQPQHF
CDR3 DNA: TGTGCCAGCAGTTTATCCGACCTAGGGAGCAATCAGCCCCAGCATTTT

V gene: TRBV7-9
J gene: TRBJ2-7
clone size: -
D gene: TRBD1
CDR3 protein: CASSRSPRGGPNEQYF
CDR3 DNA: TGTGCCAGCAGCAGGTCCCCCAGAGGGGGCCCCAACGAGCAGTACTTC

V gene: TRBV12-3/TRBV12-4
J gene: TRBJ2-2
clone size: -
D gene: -
CDR3 protein: CASSFGWTGELFF
CDR3 DNA: TGTGCCAGCAGTTTTGGGTGGACCGGGGAGCTGTTTTTT

V gene: TRBV27
J gene: TRBJ2-1
clone size: -
D gene: -
CDR3 protein: CASSHPGFEQFF
CDR3 DNA: TGTGCCAGCAGTCATCCAGGGTTTGAGCAGTTCTTC

V gene: TRBV27
J gene: TRBJ2-7
clone size: -
D gene: -
CDR3 protein: CASSLGRVNAYEQYF
CDR3 DNA: TGTGCCAGCAGTTTGGGAAGAGTTAACGCCTACGAGCAGTACTTC

V gene: TRBV20-1
J gene: TRBJ1-1
clone size: -
D gene: TRBD1
CDR3 protein: CSASSPGQGYTEAFF
CDR3 DNA: TGCAGTGCTAGCTCACCCGGACAGGGGTACACTGAAGCTTTCTTT

V gene: TRBV12-3/TRBV12-4
J gene: TRBJ2-5
clone size: few
D gene: -
CDR3 protein: CASSLWLAQETQYF
CDR3 DNA: TGTGCCAGCAGTTTATGGCTAGCTCAAGAGACCCAGTACTTC

V gene: TRBV30
J gene: TRBJ1-1
clone size: few
D gene: -
CDR3 protein: CAWIPSMNTEAFF
CDR3 DNA: TGTGCCTGGATTCCGAGCATGAACACTGAAGCTTTCTTT

V gene: TRBV29-1
J gene: TRBJ1-1
clone size: -
D gene: -
CDR3 protein: CSVEVSAYTEAFF
CDR3 DNA: TGCAGCGTTGAAGTCTCGGCGTACACTGAAGCTTTCTTT

V gene: TRBV2
J gene: TRBJ2-2
clone size: few
D gene: TRBD1
CDR3 protein: CASSAGQGYAGELFF
CDR3 DNA: TGTGCCAGCAGTGCGGGACAGGGATACGCCGGGGAGCTGTTTTTT